Described below is a single T cell receptor (beta chain) sequence and its context. These data come from a study of blood T cell repertoires in COVID-19. Here immunoSEQ multiplex PCR was the method, and the copy in TCRdb shows in-frame clones only, minus some. The sample consists of about 200,000 clones, almost 90% of them appearing once. V lost 1 base, J lost 2 bases, and 11 bases stayed unmatched. This CDR3 has 17 residues. Germline-derived CDR1 and CDR2 are SGHVS and FQNEAQ. What was sequenced was peripheral blood. This sequence was found in a man younger than 35 with active or convalescent COVID-19. V usage is TRBV7-8 and J usage is TRBJ2-7, with 7 bases that match TRBD1. The CDR3 region is CASSLVLLRGTAYEQYF. The CDR3 DNA reads as TGTGCCAGCAGCTTAGTCCTTCTCCGAGGGACAGCCTACGAGCAGTACTTC.